The 23 T cell receptor beta chains listed next were all sequenced from one sample in a study of beta chain features in type 1 diabetes. No antigens are known for them. The study's findings and limits: Among patients with Type 1 diabetes, TCRB CDR3s were moderately but significantly shorter in every one of the four CD4+ subsets.

The sequenced template was cDNA made from the entire isolated RNA. TCRdb's table, derived via immunoSEQ multiplex PCR, lists solely in-frame clones and lacks some. The sample lists over 650,000 clones, roughly an eighth seen once, with 0.035% to 0.04% in the top ten. The sample comprised naive CD4+ T cells from blood. The receptors come from a man younger than 35 with type 1 diabetes.

With regard to this clone: At one end the junction does not follow the germline gene, possibly because of a read error. The J gene is TRBJ2-1, the V gene TRBV11-2; D is unresolved. CDR1 SGHAT and CDR2 FQNNGV come from the germline V gene. This CDR3 comprises 13 residues. CDR3 DNA sequence: TGTGCCAGCAGCCCTAGTCTCGCTGGTAGAAGGCTCTTC. This encodes CASSPSLAGRRLF.

This clone occurred a few times. The V call is TRBV29-1, the J call TRBJ1-2; D remains ambiguous. The germline V and J ends were trimmed by 0 bases and 7 bases, with 18 bases remaining between them. This CDR3 is built from 15 residues. In germline, CDR1 is SQVTM, CDR2 ANQGSEA. The CDR3 region has the DNA TGCAGCGTTGAAGATAATAGCGGCCGGGAGGGTGGCTACACCTTC. It specifies CSVEDNSGREGGYTF.

This chain links TRBV6-5 with TRBJ1-5, with 7 bases identical to TRBD1. This CDR3 is built from 16 residues. Trimming cost V 2 bases and J 0 bases; bases outside gene matches: 4. Germline lookup yields CDR1 MNHEY and CDR2 SVGAGI. The CDR3 DNA sequence: TGTGCCAGCAGTTACGGGGGACAGAATAGCAATCAGCCCCAGCATTTT. It translates to CASSYGGQNSNQPQHF.

The rearrangement links TRBV4-2 to TRBJ2-5; no definite D call. The germline gives CDR1 LGHNA, CDR2 YNFKEQ. The V and J ends lost 4 bases and 0 bases respectively, with 9 bases between them. There are 14 residues in the CDR3. The CDR3 DNA follows: TGTGCCAGCAGCCTTTTCATAAACCAAGAGACCCAGTACTTC. Translation: CASSLFINQETQYF.

This clone was seen only a few times. The chain couples TRBV6-6 to TRBJ2-7; possibly TRBD1 for D (5 bases). The germline V gene has CDR1 MNHNY and CDR2 SVGAGI (reference sequence). CDR3 length equals 12 residues. The V and J ends lost 5 bases and 2 bases respectively, with 7 bases between them. In nucleotides, the CDR3 is TGTGCCAGCAGTCAGGGAACCTACGAGCAGTACTTC. Amino acids: CASSQGTYEQYF.

The chain is built from TRBV6-5 and TRBJ2-3; 8 nucleotides align to TRBD1. J was trimmed by 2 bases and V by 2 bases; bases with no gene match: 3. The CDR3 is made up of 15 amino acids. CDR1 MNHEY and CDR2 SVGAGI come from the germline V gene. The CDR3 region has the DNA TGTGCCAGCAGTTACGGGACAGGTAACACAGATACGCAGTATTTT. This translates into CASSYGTGNTDTQYF.

The V call is TRBV18, the J call TRBJ1-1; 7 nucleotides agree with TRBD1. V was clipped by 6 bases and J by 11 bases; unmatched bases: 9. The CDR3 runs to 12 residues. CDR1 and CDR2 (germline): KGHSH, LQKENI. The CDR3, as DNA: TGTGCCAGCTCGCGTGACAGGGACCATGCTTTCTTT. Amino acid sequence: CASSRDRDHAFF.

In this sample, this clone turned up a few times. The chain joins TRBV7-3 to TRBJ2-3, with D perhaps matching TRBD1 or TRBD2 (6 bases each). This CDR3 is 13 amino acids long. Germline CDR1 and CDR2: SGHTA and FQGTGA. Deletions cut 5 bases from V and 8 bases from J, with 14 bases between. Here the CDR3 reads CASSPAGHLTQYF. CDR3 nucleotide sequence: TGTGCCAGCAGCCCGGCGGGACACCTTACGCAGTATTTT.

Concerning this clone: A much larger clonotype is one base distant, so this may be a read error. This sample also contains other DNA sequences that code for the same CDR3. The chain has TRBV11-1 and TRBJ2-5, with unresolved D. V lost 3 bases and J lost 2, with 1 base in between. This CDR3 region has 11 residues. CDR1 and CDR2 from the germline V gene are SGHAT and FQDESV (reference sequence). This chain's CDR3 is CASSFQETQYF. The CDR3 DNA sequence: TGTGCCAGCAGCTTTCAAGAGACCCAGTACTTC.

This chain connects TRBV13 to TRBJ2-3; D is perhaps TRBD1 or TRBD2 (7 bases each). Per germline, CDR1 PRHDT and CDR2 FYEKMQ (reference sequence). V gave up 2 bases and J gave up 2 bases, with 11 bases separating them. The CDR3 totals 15 residues. CDR3 nucleotides: TGTGCCAGCAGCTTACAGGGGGGGCCCACAGATACGCAGTATTTT. It translates to CASSLQGGPTDTQYF. Full variable domain (outside the CDR3, taken from reference TRBV13 and TRBJ2-3): AAGVIQSPRHLIKEKRETATLKCYPIPRHDTVYWYQQGPGQDPQFLISFYEKMQSDKGSIPDRFSAQQFSDYHSELNMSSLELGDSALYFCASSLQGGPTDTQYFGPGTRLTVL.

The chain carries TRBV5-4 and TRBJ2-1, with 14 bases fitting TRBD2. V shed 4 bases and J 9 bases; nucleotides not matched to a gene: 3. There are 14 residues in the CDR3. Per the germline V gene, CDR1 is SGHNT and CDR2 is YYREEE (reference sequence). CDR3: CASSPGLAGAEQFF. For the CDR3, the DNA is TGTGCCAGCAGCCCGGGACTAGCGGGGGCTGAGCAGTTCTTC.

V and J are TRBV7-2 and TRBJ2-3; 8 nucleotides match TRBD2. Germline trimming cut 1 base from V and 1 base from J; bases unmatched to any gene: 1. Germline CDR1 and CDR2: SGHTA and FQGNSA. The CDR3 consists of 15 residues. CDR3 region: CASSLVRGGTDTQYF. The CDR3 DNA reads as TGTGCCAGCAGCTTAGTGCGGGGGGGCACAGATACGCAGTATTTT. Looking up the rest from reference TRBV7-2 and TRBJ2-3 gives the full variable domain: GAGVSQSPSNKVTEKGKDVELRCDPISGHTALYWYRQSLGQGLEFLIYFQGNSAPDKSGLPSDRFSAERTGGSVSTLTIQRTQQEDSAVYLCASSLVRGGTDTQYFGPGTRLTVL.

This rearrangement joins TRBV7-3 to TRBJ2-3; 11 nucleotides match TRBD2. V was clipped by 6 bases and J by 10 bases; unmatched bases: 9. CDR3 length: 14 amino acids. Germline CDR1 is SGHTA and CDR2 is FQGTGA. DNA for the CDR3: TGTGCCAGCAGTCTAGCGGGGGGTTCCCCTCCGCAGTATTTT. This codes for CASSLAGGSPPQYF.

The chain combines TRBV30 with TRBJ1-5; the match to TRBD1 covers 7 bases. The length of the CDR3 is 14 residues. V lost 2 bases, J lost 5 bases, and 6 bases stayed unmatched. Germline assignment: CDR1 GTSNPN and CDR2 SVGIG (reference sequence). Here the CDR3 reads CAWSMETGYQPQHF. CDR3 in DNA: TGTGCCTGGAGTATGGAGACAGGGTATCAGCCCCAGCATTTT.

This clone has more than one count but fewer than ten. The V gene is TRBV15, the J gene TRBJ2-7; possible D gene TRBD2, 5 bases. The germline gives CDR1 LNHNV, CDR2 YYDKDF (reference sequence). V was shortened by 0 bases and J by 8 bases, with 11 bases between the two germline ends. CDR3 length equals 13 residues. This CDR3 is CATSRDRAGKQYF. In nucleotides, the CDR3 is TGTGCCACCAGCAGAGATCGGGCCGGGAAGCAGTACTTC.

The chain uses TRBV6-5 and TRBJ2-5; either TRBD1 or TRBD2 may supply D (5 bases each). Trimming left V 10 bases short and J 7 bases short, with 16 bases between. The CDR3 contains 12 residues. Germline assignment: CDR1 MNHEY and CDR2 SVGAGI. The CDR3 DNA reads as TGTGCCACTGAAGGGGACGGTTGGACCCAGTACTTC. As protein: CATEGDGWTQYF.

The chain joins TRBV29-1 to TRBJ2-5; D gene uncertain. The CDR3 contains 14 residues. V shed 3 bases and J shed 5 bases, with 16 bases lying between them. Germline V CDR1 and CDR2: SQVTM, ANQGSEA. CDR3 coding DNA: TGCAGCGTTGATCGTGGTCTAGGTGGGGAGACCCAGTACTTC. It yields the protein CSVDRGLGGETQYF.

This clone occurred a few times. V and J are TRBV5-1 and TRBJ2-1, with D possibly being TRBD2 (5 bases). Per the germline V gene, CDR1 is SGHRS and CDR2 is YFSETQ. V was pared by 0 bases and J by 6 bases, with 10 bases between. The CDR3 is 14 amino acids. The CDR3 sequence: CASSLAVGVNEQFF. The CDR3 DNA sequence: TGCGCCAGCAGCTTGGCCGTCGGGGTCAATGAGCAGTTCTTC.

J is TRBJ1-1 and V is TRBV7-9; TRBD1 might be the D (5 bases). CDR1 is SEHNR and CDR2 is FQNEAQ in the germline V gene (reference sequence). The CDR3 is made up of 13 amino acids. Trimming cost V 5 bases and J 3 bases, with 10 bases left between them. The CDR3 spells CASSARGDTEAFF. The DNA for the CDR3 is TGTGCCAGCAGCGCTAGAGGGGACACTGAAGCTTTCTTT. The variable domain in full, with the rest retrieved from reference TRBV7-9 and TRBJ1-1, is DTGVSQNPRHKITKRGQNVTFRCDPISEHNRLYWYRQTLGQGPEFLTYFQNEAQLEKSRLLSDRFSAERPKGSFSTLEIQRTEQGDSAMYLCASSARGDTEAFFGQGTRLTVV.

This clone showed up just a few times. The V and J genes are TRBV14 and TRBJ2-1; D perhaps matches TRBD2 (6 bases). Trimming cost V 5 bases and J 9 bases, with 14 bases left between them. This CDR3 spans 13 amino acids. Per germline, CDR1 SGHDN and CDR2 FVKESK. CDR3 sequence: CASSSRLESEQFF. The CDR3, as DNA: TGTGCCAGCAGCTCGCGACTAGAGAGTGAGCAGTTCTTC.

V is TRBV20-1 and J is TRBJ2-7; no definite D call. V gave up 0 bases and J gave up 7 bases, with 7 bases separating them. The CDR3 is 11 amino acids. Germline CDR1 DFQATT, CDR2 SNEGSKA (reference sequence). In DNA, the CDR3 is TGCAGTGCTAGAGATATCTCAGAGCAGTACTTC. Encoded protein: CSARDISEQYF.

The genes are TRBV5-6 and TRBJ1-2, with D unresolved. CDR1 and CDR2 (germline): SGHDT, YYEEEE. V was cut by 2 bases and J by 7 bases, with 12 bases left in between. CDR3 length: 13 residues. For the CDR3, the DNA is TGTGCCAGCAGCTTCTACAATGGTGGTGGCTACACCTTC. This translates into CASSFYNGGGYTF. Looking up the rest from reference TRBV5-6 and TRBJ1-2 gives the full variable domain: DAGVTQSPTHLIKTRGQQVTLRCSPKSGHDTVSWYQQALGQGPQFIFQYYEEEERQRGNFPDRFSGHQFPNYSSELNVNALLLGDSALYLCASSFYNGGGYTFGSGTRLTVV.

The chain combines TRBV21-1 with TRBJ2-1; TRBD2 is the table's D call and was not checked against the DNA. TRBV21-1 represents a pseudogene. The CDR3 is 15 amino acids. CDR3 sequence (DNA): TGTGCCAGCACTGACAGGACTAGAACCGACAATGAGCAGTTCTTC. The encoded protein is CASTDRTRTDNEQFF.